Listed below are T cell receptor beta chains from one sample, sequenced in a study of blood T cell repertoires in COVID-19. Assay used: immunoSEQ multiplex PCR; TCRdb lists only in-frame clones, some missing. The sample yields around 140,000 clones, roughly 90% seen once. Sample: peripheral blood. These receptors were obtained from a man between 65 and 85 years old with acute or convalescent COVID-19. The CDR3 runs from the conserved cysteine through the conserved F or W. The D gene is left open where the match is weak. A row's size may be missing; if present it is once, few, many or a size class.

V: TRBV19; size: NA; J: TRBJ2-3; D: TRBD2; DNA: TGTGCCAGTAGTAATGGGGTCGGAGCTCCCCTAGCGGGACAGTTT; CDR3: CASSNGVGAPLAGQF
V: TRBV5-1; size: NA; J: TRBJ2-5; D: NA; DNA: TGCGCCAGCAGCCTATCCGGGGACCAAGAGACCCAGTACTTC; CDR3: CASSLSGDQETQYF
V: TRBV3-1/TRBV3-2; size: NA; J: TRBJ2-7; D: NA; DNA: TGTGCCAGCAGCCAAGGTCGGGGATACTCCTACGAGCAGTACTTC; CDR3: CASSQGRGYSYEQYF
V: TRBV5-1; size: once; J: TRBJ1-1; D: NA; DNA: TGCGCCAGCAGCTTTGGTGGGGGCGGCACTGAAGCTTTCTTT; CDR3: CASSFGGGGTEAFF
V: TRBV27; size: NA; J: TRBJ1-5; D: NA; DNA: TGTGCCAGCAGGAAGACGGGGAGAATACAGCCCCAGCATTTT; CDR3: CASRKTGRIQPQHF
V: TRBV5-6; size: once; J: TRBJ2-6; D: NA; DNA: TGTGCCAGCAGCAGAATACAGGGTGGTGGGGCCAACGTCCTGACTTTC; CDR3: CASSRIQGGGANVLTF
V: TRBV4-1; size: NA; J: TRBJ1-2; D: NA; DNA: TGCGCCAGCAGCCAAACAGGGAACTATGGCTACACCTTC; CDR3: CASSQTGNYGYTF
V: TRBV27; size: few; J: TRBJ2-3; D: NA; DNA: TGTGCCAGCAGTATCAGTTCTAGCACAGATACGCAGTATTTT; CDR3: CASSISSSTDTQYF
V: TRBV28; size: once; J: TRBJ2-7; D: TRBD1; DNA: TGTGCCAGCAGTGCGCCCGGGACAGGGTCCTACGAGCAGTACTTC; CDR3: CASSAPGTGSYEQYF
V: TRBV5-1; size: NA; J: TRBJ2-3; D: NA; DNA: TGCGCCAGCAGCTTGGGAGGTTTCACAGATACGCAGTATTTT; CDR3: CASSLGGFTDTQYF
V: TRBV28; size: NA; J: TRBJ1-1; D: NA; DNA: TGTGCCAGCAGAAGCAGGATGAACACTGAAGCTTTCTTT; CDR3: CASRSRMNTEAFF
V: TRBV19; size: NA; J: TRBJ1-4; D: TRBD1; DNA: TGTGCCAGTAGTTCGCCGGGACAGGGAGATGAAAAACTGTTTTTT; CDR3: CASSSPGQGDEKLFF
V: TRBV19; size: NA; J: TRBJ1-2; D: NA; DNA: TGTGCCAGTACCCGGGACACGCGCTATGGCTACACCTTC; CDR3: CASTRDTRYGYTF
V: TRBV20-1; size: NA; J: TRBJ2-3; D: NA; DNA: TGCAGTGCTAGTAGCGGCCCACCCCATACGCAGTATTTT; CDR3: CSASSGPPHTQYF
V: TRBV2; size: few; J: TRBJ1-5; D: NA; DNA: TGTGCCAGCAGCCCAACGCGCGGGGGCAATCAGCCCCAGCATTTT; CDR3: CASSPTRGGNQPQHF
V: TRBV7-2; size: NA; J: TRBJ2-1; D: NA; DNA: TGTGCCAGCAGCTTAGCGCGAGACAATGAGCAGTTCTTC; CDR3: CASSLARDNEQFF
V: TRBV6-5; size: NA; J: TRBJ1-2; D: NA; DNA: TGTGCCAGCAACCCGGGGAGTAACTATGGCTACACCTTC; CDR3: CASNPGSNYGYTF
V: TRBV5-4; size: NA; J: TRBJ2-3; D: TRBD1; DNA: TGTGCCAGCAGCTGGAGGACAGGAGCAAGCACAGATACGCAGTATTTT; CDR3: CASSWRTGASTDTQYF
V: TRBV7-8; size: NA; J: TRBJ2-1; D: NA; DNA: TGTGCCAGCAGCTTGGCGGGATTTAGTAATGAGCAGTTCTTC; CDR3: CASSLAGFSNEQFF
V: TRBV19; size: few; J: TRBJ1-2; D: NA; DNA: TGTGCCAGTAGGCCATTGACAGCACTATCTGGCTACACCTTC; CDR3: CASRPLTALSGYTF
V: TRBV10-3; size: NA; J: TRBJ2-1; D: NA; DNA: TGTGCCATCAGTGGGAGGGGCGCGAGCTCCTACAATGAGCAGTTCTTC; CDR3: CAISGRGASSYNEQFF
V: TRBV6-5; size: NA; J: TRBJ1-6; D: NA; DNA: TGTGCCAGCAGGCTTGACATCAATTCACCCCTCCACTTT; CDR3: CASRLDINSPLHF
V: TRBV5-1; size: NA; J: TRBJ2-7; D: NA; DNA: TGCGCCAGCAGCGTCGGGATGGGGGGCGAGCAGTACTTC; CDR3: CASSVGMGGEQYF
V: TRBV7-2; size: NA; J: TRBJ1-1; D: TRBD1; DNA: TGTGCCAGCAGCCCCGGACAGGGGCACATGAACACTGAAGCTTTCTTT; CDR3: CASSPGQGHMNTEAFF
V: TRBV5-1; size: NA; J: TRBJ1-4; D: TRBD1; DNA: TGCGCCAGCAGCTTGTTGAGACAGGGAACTAATGAAAAACTGTTTTTT; CDR3: CASSLLRQGTNEKLFF
V: TRBV5-8; size: NA; J: TRBJ2-5; D: TRBD2; DNA: TGTGCCAGCAGCTCGCCCGGACTAGCGGTCCAAGAGACCCAGTACTTC; CDR3: CASSSPGLAVQETQYF
V: TRBV28; size: NA; J: TRBJ2-4; D: NA; DNA: TGTGCCAGCAACCGCCCCCACAGTGCCAAAAACATTCAGTACTTC; CDR3: CASNRPHSAKNIQYF
V: TRBV7-2; size: NA; J: TRBJ1-1; D: NA; DNA: TGTGCCAGCAGCCCCGGGGGTATGAACACTGAAGCTTTCTTT; CDR3: CASSPGGMNTEAFF
V: TRBV6-6; size: NA; J: TRBJ2-5; D: TRBD1; DNA: TGTGCCAGCAGTCTGGGCCTCGGGACAGGGGGCCAAGAGACCCAGTACTTC; CDR3: CASSLGLGTGGQETQYF
V: TRBV18; size: NA; J: TRBJ2-1; D: NA; DNA: TGTGCCAGCTCCCCGAGCGATGAGCAGTTCTTC; CDR3: CASSPSDEQFF
V: TRBV6-5; size: few; J: TRBJ1-1; D: NA; DNA: TGTGCCAGCAGTTACTGGGGCAGATCGAACACTGAAGCTTTCTTT; CDR3: CASSYWGRSNTEAFF
V: TRBV7-2; size: few; J: TRBJ2-7; D: TRBD2; DNA: TGTGCCAGCAGCTTAGGGGAGGGAAGTGGCGAGCAGTACTTC; CDR3: CASSLGEGSGEQYF
V: TRBV18; size: few; J: TRBJ1-6; D: NA; DNA: TGTGCCAGCTCAAGTGGACAGATCTATAATTCACCCCTCCACTTT; CDR3: CASSSGQIYNSPLHF
V: TRBV5-1; size: NA; J: TRBJ2-2; D: TRBD1; DNA: TGCGCCAGCAGCTTCGGACAGGGTACCGGGGAGCTGTTTTTT; CDR3: CASSFGQGTGELFF
V: TRBV18; size: NA; J: TRBJ2-1; D: TRBD2; DNA: TGTGCCAGCTCATTGGGACTAGCGGGGGAAAATGAGCAGTTCTTC; CDR3: CASSLGLAGENEQFF
V: TRBV19; size: NA; J: TRBJ1-5; D: NA; DNA: TGTGCCAGTAGTCTGGTCGGGGGGGCTGCCCAGCCCCAGCATTTT; CDR3: CASSLVGGAAQPQHF
V: TRBV25-1; size: NA; J: TRBJ1-1; D: TRBD1; DNA: TGTGCCAGCAGTGAACACAGGGGGCTGCGGGCTTTCTTT; CDR3: CASSEHRGLRAFF
V: TRBV6-5; size: NA; J: TRBJ2-1; D: NA; DNA: TGTGCCAGCAGACTAATAGGGTCAGGGAAGGATGAGCAGTTCTTC; CDR3: CASRLIGSGKDEQFF
V: TRBV27; size: NA; J: TRBJ1-4; D: TRBD1; DNA: TGTGCCAGCAGTTTTCAGGGGGCGCGGGAAAAACTGTTTTTT; CDR3: CASSFQGAREKLFF
V: TRBV19; size: NA; J: TRBJ2-2; D: TRBD1; DNA: TGTGCCAGTAGAGACAGGGGGAGGAACACCGGGGAGCTGTTTTTT; CDR3: CASRDRGRNTGELFF
V: TRBV18; size: NA; J: TRBJ2-3; D: TRBD1; DNA: TGTGCCAGCTCACTTCGGACAGGGGAAACAGATACGCAGTATTTT; CDR3: CASSLRTGETDTQYF
V: TRBV5-1; size: NA; J: TRBJ2-7; D: NA; DNA: TGCGCCAGCAGCTCGGGGACTCCCCTCGAGCAGTACTTC; CDR3: CASSSGTPLEQYF
V: TRBV9; size: NA; J: TRBJ2-5; D: TRBD2; DNA: TGTGCCAGCAGCGTAGGAGGTAGCGGGAAAGAGACCCAGTACTTC; CDR3: CASSVGGSGKETQYF
V: TRBV28; size: NA; J: TRBJ2-1; D: NA; DNA: TGTGCCAGCAGGTATGACAGGTACAAGCAGTTCTTC; CDR3: CASRYDRYKQFF
V: TRBV12-3/TRBV12-4; size: NA; J: TRBJ1-1; D: TRBD1; DNA: TGTGCCAGCAGAAATAGACAGGGGGGTGAAGCTTTCTTT; CDR3: CASRNRQGGEAFF
V: TRBV6-5; size: NA; J: TRBJ2-7; D: NA; DNA: TGTGCCAGCGGAGAAAAGGGGGGGCTGAGAGACGAGCAGTACTTC; CDR3: CASGEKGGLRDEQYF
V: TRBV2; size: NA; J: TRBJ2-3; D: TRBD2; DNA: TGTGCCAGCAGATCTACTAAGAGAGCGGGGGGTGGGGATACGCAGTATTTT; CDR3: CASRSTKRAGGGDTQYF
V: TRBV5-1; size: NA; J: TRBJ1-4; D: TRBD1; DNA: TGCGCCAGCAGCTTGGACGGGACAGATTATGAAAAACTGTTTTTT; CDR3: CASSLDGTDYEKLFF
V: TRBV1; size: NA; J: TRBJ1-1; D: NA; DNA: TGCACCAGCAGCCGCCCGGGCAGGGAGGCTGAAGCTTTCTTT; CDR3: CTSSRPGREAEAFF
V: TRBV21-1; size: NA; J: TRBJ2-5; D: NA; DNA: TGTGCCAGCAGCCTGCGACTAGCGGGGAACCAAGAGACCCAGTACTTC; CDR3: CASSLRLAGNQETQYF
V: TRBV27; size: NA; J: TRBJ2-7; D: NA; DNA: TGTGCCAGCAGTCCCCGGGGGACTGCCCAGTACGAGCAGTACTTC; CDR3: CASSPRGTAQYEQYF
V: TRBV28; size: NA; J: TRBJ2-7; D: TRBD2; DNA: TGTGCCAGCAGTTTTAGCGGGAGGTCGTACGAGCAGTACTTC; CDR3: CASSFSGRSYEQYF
V: TRBV6-2/TRBV6-3; size: NA; J: TRBJ2-3; D: NA; DNA: TGTGCCAGCAGTTACCGAGGTAGCGGACCCACAGATACGCAGTATTTT; CDR3: CASSYRGSGPTDTQYF
V: TRBV6-6; size: NA; J: TRBJ2-3; D: TRBD2; DNA: TGTGCCAGCAGAATCTCTAGCGGGGATACGCAGTATTTT; CDR3: CASRISSGDTQYF
V: TRBV28; size: NA; J: TRBJ1-2; D: NA; DNA: TGTGCCAGCATCCGGGGGACTGCCAACTATGGCTACACCTTC; CDR3: CASIRGTANYGYTF
V: TRBV7-2; size: NA; J: TRBJ1-6; D: NA; DNA: TGTGCCAGCAGCCCGTCTCCTATCCCCAATTCACCCCTCCACTTT; CDR3: CASSPSPIPNSPLHF
V: TRBV30; size: NA; J: TRBJ1-3; D: NA; DNA: TGTGCCTGGAGATCCTTCTCTGGAAACACCATATATTTT; CDR3: CAWRSFSGNTIYF